This entry features one T cell receptor (beta chain) sequence. This record comes from a study of T cell responses to AZD1222 COVID-19 vaccine. Method: immunoSEQ multiplex PCR; TCRdb's copy keeps in-frame clones and lacks some. The sample consists of 150,000 to 250,000 clones, approximately 93% of them appearing once. CDR1 MGHDK and CDR2 SYGVNS come from the germline V gene. The ends lost 4 bases at V and 6 bases at J; junction bases unmatched: 11. The CDR3 loop spans 16 amino acids. This clonotype was sampled from an adult who received the AZD1222 COVID-19 vaccine. Sequenced here: peripheral blood, sampled 28 days after the second AZD1222 dose. The genes are TRBV25-1 and TRBJ2-2; 7 bases agree with TRBD2. The chain's CDR3 is CASSAVSGGIAGELFF. The CDR3 DNA follows: TGTGCCAGCAGTGCCGTATCGGGGGGAATTGCCGGGGAGCTGTTTTTT.